This is a list of T cell receptor beta chains from one sample in a study of T cell changes during pregnancy in multiple sclerosis. Measured with immunoSEQ multiplex PCR; TCRdb has only the in-frame clones, and not every one. There are about 68,000 clones in the sample; roughly 92% occur only once, and 3.5% to 4.5% lies in the top ten. The sample was peripheral blood, taken after pregnancy. All receptors come from a female donor in good health, enrolled as a control in a pregnancy study. CDR3s include the opening cysteine and the closing phenylalanine or tryptophan. The D gene is left open where the match is weak. Size is stated for part of the rows, as once, few or many counts, or as a class when the clone is expanded.

cdr3_aa,cdr3_nt,clone_size,d_call,v_call,j_call
CASSLGGGDGYTF,TGCGCCAGCAGCCTTGGAGGGGGCGATGGCTACACCTTC,.,TRBD1,TRBV4-3,TRBJ1-2
CASSPGTSGRGETQYF,TGCGCCAGCAGCCCCGGGACTAGCGGGAGAGGAGAGACCCAGTACTTC,.,TRBD2,TRBV5-1,TRBJ2-5
CASSLGGGSGHNEQFF,TGTGCCAGCAGCTTAGGGGGCGGGAGTGGACACAATGAGCAGTTCTTC,once,TRBD2,TRBV11-2,TRBJ2-1
CASSPPGGGDNSPLHF,TGTGCCAGCTCACCCCCCGGGGGGGGAGATAATTCACCCCTCCACTTT,.,.,TRBV18,TRBJ1-6
CASSQAPGGPQETQYF,TGTGCCAGCAGCCAAGCCCCGGGGGGGCCCCAAGAGACCCAGTACTTC,.,TRBD2,TRBV4-2,TRBJ2-5
CASRGHEQFF,TGTGCCAGCAGGGGCCATGAGCAGTTCTTC,.,.,TRBV6-1,TRBJ2-1
CATTSGYQETQYF,TGTGCCACTACTAGCGGGTACCAAGAGACCCAGTACTTC,.,TRBD2,TRBV5-4,TRBJ2-5
CASSVVGVSSYNEQFF,TGTGCCAGCAGCGTAGTCGGGGTAAGCTCCTACAATGAGCAGTTCTTC,.,.,TRBV9,TRBJ2-1
CASSRTGSTGELFF,TGTGCCAGCAGCCGTACCGGGAGCACCGGGGAGCTGTTTTTT,.,.,TRBV6-1,TRBJ2-2
CASGEWAQETQYF,TGTGCCAGCGGGGAGTGGGCCCAAGAGACCCAGTACTTC,.,.,TRBV7-2,TRBJ2-5
CASSQPSYNEQFF,TGTGCCAGCAGCCAACCCAGCTACAATGAGCAGTTCTTC,.,.,TRBV7-9,TRBJ2-1
CASSQDYRQGQIYEQYF,TGCGCCAGCAGCCAAGATTATCGGCAGGGCCAGATCTACGAGCAGTACTTC,.,.,TRBV4-1,TRBJ2-7
CASSKLEPLKGLAGANVLTF,TGCGCCAGCAGCAAACTCGAACCCTTGAAGGGGTTAGCTGGGGCCAACGTCCTGACTTTC,.,.,TRBV5-1,TRBJ2-6
CASSLGAGAYEQYF,TGTGCCAGCAGCTTAGGAGCGGGAGCCTACGAGCAGTACTTC,once,TRBD2,TRBV11-2,TRBJ2-7
CASSLRTGMNTEAFF,TGTGCCAGCTCCCTCAGGACAGGGATGAACACTGAAGCTTTCTTT,.,TRBD1,TRBV18,TRBJ1-1
CASSLGLARGSDTQYF,TGTGCCAGCAGCTTAGGTCTGGCCAGGGGCTCAGATACGCAGTATTTT,once,.,TRBV11-2,TRBJ2-3
CASSYGQTRTEAFF,TGTGCCAGCAGCTACGGACAGACAAGGACCGAAGCTTTCTTT,.,.,TRBV11-2,TRBJ1-1
CASSLGYGLEGYGYTF,TGTGCCAGCAGCTTAGGCTACGGACTAGAGGGCTATGGCTACACCTTC,.,.,TRBV7-8,TRBJ1-2
CASSLGGVNTEAFF,TGTGCCAGCAGCTTAGGGGGGGTGAACACTGAAGCTTTCTTT,few,.,TRBV7-2,TRBJ1-1
CASSFLAIDQPQHF,TGTGCCAGCAGCTTTCTGGCAATTGATCAGCCCCAGCATTTT,.,.,TRBV7-2,TRBJ1-5
CASLNDPRAQETQYF,TGTGCCAGCCTCAACGACCCCAGGGCCCAAGAGACCCAGTACTTC,.,.,TRBV6-6,TRBJ2-5
CASMQGAANTEAFF,TGTGCCAGTATGCAAGGGGCGGCAAACACTGAAGCTTTCTTT,once,.,TRBV19,TRBJ1-1
CASSQEWTSGSNEQFF,TGTGCCAGCAGCCAGGAGTGGACTAGCGGGAGCAATGAGCAGTTCTTC,.,TRBD2,TRBV4-2,TRBJ2-1
CASSPSRDSYEQYF,TGTGCCAGCTCACCGTCGAGGGACAGCTACGAGCAGTACTTC,.,TRBD1,TRBV18,TRBJ2-7